Each of the 30 T cell receptor beta chains below was sequenced from the same sample in a study of blood T cells in healthy people across ages. Next came a second PCR, run for roughly 6 to 11 cycles, which used a sample-barcoded 5' primer along with a J-beta primer mix. TCRdb reprocessed the 5' RACE reads via MiXCR and lists one record per CDR3 protein. The data show hundreds of thousands of distinct CDR3 sequences, roughly 32% seen once. The sequencing sample was made of blood. The receptors stem from an elderly woman in good health.

This clonotype was counted a few times. This may be a read error, as it is one base from a much larger clone. CDR3 sequence (DNA): TGTGCCAGCAGTTACTTGGACAGGGGTGGCGAGCAGTACTTC. Translating it yields CASSYLDRGGEQYF. V and J are TRBV6-6 and TRBJ2-7; 9 nucleotides align to TRBD1. The CDR3 has 14 residues. The germline CDR1 and CDR2 sequences are MNHNY and SVGAGI (reference sequence). The V gene end was trimmed by 1 base and the J gene end by 6 bases; junction bases not matched to a gene: 4.

Note on this clonotype: The junction differs from germline at one of its ends, possibly a read error. The chain employs TRBV30 and TRBJ2-5; the D gene is possibly TRBD1 (5 bases). Germline V gene data show CDR1 as GTSNPN and CDR2 as SVGIG (reference sequence). CDR3 length: 13 amino acids. CDR3 DNA sequence: TGTACCTGGAGTGTTCAGGGAACGGAGACCCAGTACTTC. Translated: CTWSVQGTETQYF.

In its sample, this clonotype was seen a few times. A much larger clone is a single base away; this may be a read error. J is TRBJ2-1 and V is TRBV7-2; D is uncertain. The DNA end is more similar to TRBJ2-7, so the J call may be wrong. The germline CDR1 and CDR2 sequences are SGHTA and FQGNSA. This CDR3 comprises 12 residues. CDR3 amino acids: CASSRDYNEQYF. The CDR3 nucleotides read TGTGCCAGCAGCCGCGATTACAATGAGCAGTACTTC.

J is TRBJ2-3 and V is TRBV4-1; D not resolved. Germline-derived CDR1 and CDR2 are MGHRA and YSYEKL. V shed 0 bases and J shed 8 bases, with 9 bases lying between them. The CDR3 is 13 amino acids. For the CDR3, the DNA is TGCGCCAGCAGCCAAGATAGTAAGGCTACGCAGTATTTT. Protein: CASSQDSKATQYF.

Ten or more counts support this clonotype. The chain joins TRBV2 to TRBJ2-1, with 8 bases matching TRBD1. J lost 8 bases, V lost 7 bases, and 4 bases had no gene match. Germline CDR1 and CDR2: SNHLY and FYNNEI. CDR3 size: 12 residues. The CDR3 spells CASIPGGDEQFF. For the CDR3, the DNA is TGTGCCAGCATCCCAGGGGGCGATGAGCAGTTCTTC.

The rearrangement joins TRBV4-2 to TRBJ1-2; D gene ambiguous. CDR1 and CDR2 from the germline V gene are LGHNA and YNFKEQ. This CDR3 spans 15 amino acids. V lost 0 bases and J lost 3, with 11 bases in between. The CDR3, as DNA: TGTGCCAGCAGCCAAGATCGGGCAGGACACTATGGCTACACCTTC. The encoded protein is CASSQDRAGHYGYTF.

Details on this clonotype: The conserved phenylalanine or tryptophan normally closing the CDR3 is absent here, so this likely arose from a read error. The chain links TRBV7-2 to TRBJ2-5, with D possibly matching TRBD1 (5 bases). Looked up from germline, CDR1 is SGHTA and CDR2 is FQGNSA. CDR3 length: 14 residues. Trimming removed 5 bases at V and 1 base at J, with 11 bases between. For the CDR3, the DNA is TGTGCCAGCAGCCCAGTGGGGCTCCAAGAGACCCAGTACTGC. This gives the protein CASSPVGLQETQYC.

This clonotype was seen only a few times. A much bigger clone sits one base away, suggesting this may be a read error. The chain is built from TRBV6-5 and TRBJ2-1; 7 positions match TRBD2. The CDR3 sequence is 14 residues long. The V segment lost 5 bases and the J segment 1 base; nucleotides outside the gene matches: 2. From germline, CDR1 is MNHEY and CDR2 SVGAGI. The CDR3 reads CASSMRESYNEQFF. In DNA form, the CDR3 reads TGTGCCAGCAGTATGCGGGAGTCCTACAATGAGCAGTTCTTC.

V usage is TRBV5-1 and J usage is TRBJ1-4; 7 bases are a match to TRBD1. V was clipped by 4 bases and J by 0 bases; unmatched bases: 6. CDR1 and CDR2 from the germline V gene are SGHRS and YFSETQ. The CDR3 runs to 16 residues. The chain's CDR3 is CASSPRQGATNEKLFF. CDR3 nucleotides: TGCGCCAGCAGCCCACGACAGGGAGCAACTAATGAAAAACTGTTTTTT.

This clonotype was counted once. V and J are TRBV3-1 and TRBJ1-4, with a tentative D call TRBD1 (6 bases). Trimming took off 0 bases at V and 4 bases at J, with 18 bases between the two ends. The CDR3 has 18 residues. Looked up from germline, CDR1 is LGHDT and CDR2 is YNNKEL (reference sequence). Written as DNA, the CDR3 is TGTGCCAGCAGCCAAGATCGAAGAGGGGGGATCGGTAATGAAAAACTGTTTTTT. Amino acid sequence: CASSQDRRGGIGNEKLFF.

V usage is TRBV25-1 and J usage is TRBJ1-3; D is possibly TRBD1 (6 bases). Germline V gene lookup returns CDR1 MGHDK and CDR2 SYGVNS. The CDR3 consists of 16 residues. V was cut by 1 base and J by 1 base, with 11 bases left in between. CDR3 nucleotides: TGTGCCAGCAGTGAATGGGGAACAGGGTCTGGAAACACCATATATTTT. Translation gives CASSEWGTGSGNTIYF. The complete variable domain, with remaining parts taken from reference TRBV25-1 and TRBJ1-3, reads EADIYQTPRYLVIGTGKKITLECSQTMGHDKMYWYQQDPGMELHLIHYSYGVNSTEKGDLSSESTVSRIRTEHFPLTLESARPSHTSQYLCASSEWGTGSGNTIYFGEGSWLTVV.

This clonotype came up a few times. The rearrangement joins TRBV12-3 or TRBV12-4 to TRBJ1-1, with D perhaps matching TRBD1 (5 bases). This CDR3 spans 14 amino acids. V was clipped by 6 bases and J by 1 base, with 12 bases between them. CDR3 bases: TGTGCCAGCAGAACAGCAGGGACGAACACTGAAGCTTTCTTT. As protein: CASRTAGTNTEAFF.

The J gene is TRBJ2-1, the V gene TRBV7-3, with TRBD2 as a possible D gene (6 bases). This CDR3 comprises 15 residues. Germline lookup yields CDR1 SGHTA and CDR2 FQGTGA. V was cut by 1 base and J by 12 bases, with 19 bases left in between. CDR3 nucleotides: TGTGCCAGCAGCTTAATAGGGAACGGAGGGTCGGGGCAGTTCTTC. Amino acids: CASSLIGNGGSGQFF.

This clonotype appeared many times. The rearrangement uses TRBV5-5 and TRBJ2-7; tentative D call: TRBD1 (6 bases). CDR1 and CDR2 (germline): SGHKS, YYEKEE (reference sequence). The CDR3 is 13 amino acids. The V end lost 2 bases, the J end lost 2 bases, and 8 bases lay between the germline ends. This chain's CDR3 is CASSFRGPYEQYF. Written as DNA, the CDR3 is TGTGCCAGCAGCTTCAGGGGCCCCTACGAGCAGTACTTC.

This clonotype was detected many times. A read error is possible here, since a much larger clone lies one base away. V gene TRBV7-2 combines with J gene TRBJ2-4; 7 nucleotides align to TRBD1. Germline CDR1 and CDR2: SGHTA and FQGNSA. The CDR3 runs to 14 residues. The CDR3 loop reads CASNLDNRGREQYF. The CDR3 DNA reads TGTGCCAGCAACTTAGATAACAGGGGTAGGGAGCAGTACTTC.

This clonotype showed up just a few times. CDR3 in amino acids: CASSLTGDTYEQYF. CDR3 sequence (DNA): TGTGCCAGTAGCCTCACGGGGGATACCTACGAGCAGTACTTC. J is TRBJ2-7 and V is TRBV19, with D possibly being TRBD2 (6 bases). CDR3 size: 14 residues. V lost 6 bases and J lost 2, with 14 bases in between. The V gene's germline CDR1 is LNHDA and CDR2 SQIVND (reference sequence).

This clonotype was seen many times. J is TRBJ2-7 and V is TRBV6-5; perhaps TRBD2 as D (5 bases). The CDR3 sequence is 14 residues long. With 3 bases removed from V and 2 bases from J, the gap between germline ends came to 11 bases. CDR1 is MNHEY and CDR2 is SVGAGI in the germline V gene. CDR3 sequence (DNA): TGTGCCAGCAGTTATCGGGCGAGGGCCTACGAGCAGTACTTC. This codes for CASSYRARAYEQYF.

In this sample, this clonotype turned up many times. The genes are TRBV7-6 and TRBJ1-1; tentative D call: TRBD1 (5 bases). From germline, CDR1 is SGHVS and CDR2 FNYEAQ. The length of the CDR3 is 13 residues. Trimming left V 5 bases short and J 5 bases short, with 12 bases between. Here the CDR3 DNA reads TGTGCCAGCAGCGCTGGGTCAGGGACTGAAGCTTTCTTT. As protein: CASSAGSGTEAFF. Supplemented by reference TRBV7-6 and TRBJ1-1, the full variable domain reads GAGVSQSPRYKVTKRGQDVALRCDPISGHVSLYWYRQALGQGPEFLTYFNYEAQQDKSGLPNDRFSAERPEGSISTLTIQRTEQRDSAMYRCASSAGSGTEAFFGQGTRLTVV.

In DNA, the CDR3 is TGTGCCAGCAGCCCCAGTAGTAGGGACACCGGGGAGCTGTTTTTT. It translates to CASSPSSRDTGELFF. The V and J genes are TRBV9 and TRBJ2-2; D remains ambiguous. The length of the CDR3 is 15 residues. V was cut by 4 bases and J by 3 bases, with 13 bases left in between. Germline CDR1 SGDLS, CDR2 YYNGEE. The whole variable domain, remainder taken from reference TRBV9 and TRBJ2-2, is DSGVTQTPKHLITATGQRVTLRCSPRSGDLSVYWYQQSLDQGLQFLIQYYNGEERAKGNILERFSAQQFPDLHSELNLSSLELGDSALYFCASSPSSRDTGELFFGEGSRLTVL.

As for this clonotype: It may be a read error: a sequence one base away is much more abundant. The rearrangement uses TRBV20-1 and TRBJ2-7; perhaps TRBD1 as D (6 bases). CDR1 is DFQATT and CDR2 is SNEGSKA in the germline V gene (reference sequence). V gave up 3 bases and J gave up 7 bases, with 16 bases separating them. This CDR3 has 13 residues. The CDR3 nucleotides are TGCAGTGCTAGCCGGGACATCGGCAATGAGCAGTACTTC. Its protein product is CSASRDIGNEQYF.

In regard to this clonotype: Being one base from a much bigger clone, this may be a read error. The chain links TRBV6-5 to TRBJ1-1, with a weak D call TRBD1 (6 bases). In germline, CDR1 is MNHEY, CDR2 SVGAGI. The CDR3 totals 14 residues. This CDR3 reads CASSYGGPGTGAFF. DNA for the CDR3: TGTGCCAGCAGTTATGGGGGGCCAGGGACTGGAGCTTTCTTT.

Many counts were recorded for this clonotype. This chain joins TRBV7-9 and TRBJ1-2; a weak D match, TRBD1 (6 bases). CDR1 and CDR2 (germline): SEHNR, FQNEAQ (reference sequence). The CDR3 sequence is 13 residues long. V shed 2 bases and J shed 8 bases, with 12 bases lying between them. Written as DNA, the CDR3 is TGTGCCAGCAGCTTAAACAGGGCGGACGGCTACACCTTC. Its protein is CASSLNRADGYTF.

This clonotype has ten or more counts. V gene TRBV20-1 combines with J gene TRBJ2-3; 8 bases agree with TRBD2. The CDR3 contains 12 residues. Germline CDR1 reads DFQATT; CDR2 reads SNEGSKA (reference sequence). V lost 4 bases and J lost 5; bases outside the gene matches: 2. CDR3 amino acids: CSATTSEDTQYF. DNA of the CDR3: TGCAGTGCTACGACTAGCGAAGATACGCAGTATTTT.

Comment on this clonotype: This may stem from a read error, because a much larger clone lies one nucleotide away. Here the CDR3 DNA reads TGTGCCAGCAGTATATCAGACACAACCTACGCGCAGTACTTC. This sequence encodes CASSISDTTYAQYF. The rearrangement uses TRBV6-1 and TRBJ2-4; D not certain. Trimming took 5 bases from V and 13 from J, leaving 21 bases between them. This CDR3 spans 14 amino acids. Germline loops: CDR1 MNHNS, CDR2 SASEGT.

V and J are TRBV6-6 and TRBJ1-1; a possible D gene is TRBD1 (5 bases). CDR3 length: 13 amino acids. The V end lost 10 bases, the J end lost 6 bases, and 18 bases lay between the germline ends. Germline V gene sequence: CDR1 MNHNY, CDR2 SVGAGI (reference sequence). The DNA for the CDR3 is TGTGCCACGAGAGGGGACTTTTGGTCTGAAGCTTTCTTT. Translating gives CATRGDFWSEAFF.

This clonotype was seen many times. The chain joins TRBV5-1 to TRBJ2-7; weak D call: TRBD2 (5 bases). Germline CDR1 reads SGHRS; CDR2 reads YFSETQ. Between the trimmed V and J ends, which lost 4 bases and 1 base, there was a span of 21 bases. The CDR3 runs to 17 residues. CDR3 amino acids: CASSRHEGTTPSYEQYF. In nucleotides, the CDR3 is TGCGCCAGCAGCCGACATGAGGGCACGACCCCGTCCTACGAGCAGTACTTC. Filled out from reference TRBV5-1 and TRBJ2-7, the complete variable domain reads KAGVTQTPRYLIKTRGQQVTLSCSPISGHRSVSWYQQTPGQGLQFLFEYFSETQRNKGNFPGRFSGRQFSNSRSEMNVSTLELGDSALYLCASSRHEGTTPSYEQYFGPGTRLTVT.

This clonotype was observed once. The rearrangement uses TRBV6-2 or TRBV6-3 and TRBJ2-2; tentatively, D is TRBD2 (5 bases). The CDR3 has 13 amino acids. The germline V and J ends were trimmed by 9 bases and 7 bases, with 15 bases remaining between them. Looked up from germline, CDR1 is MNHEY and CDR2 is SVGEGT. CDR3 protein: CASLPRRYGELFF. In DNA, the CDR3 is TGTGCCAGTCTTCCCCGGAGGTACGGGGAGCTGTTTTTT.

At least ten counts were recorded for this clonotype. The chain employs TRBV7-6 and TRBJ2-3; 12 nucleotides align to TRBD2. Germline V CDR1 and CDR2: SGHVS, FNYEAQ. The CDR3 is 19 residues long. The trim removed 5 bases at V and 5 bases at J, leaving 17 bases unmatched. The CDR3 nucleotides read TGTGCCAGCAGCCCCCATGTCAACCGGCTAGCGGGGGGGCGAGATACGCAGTATTTT. Protein: CASSPHVNRLAGGRDTQYF.

The rearrangement joins TRBV6-5 to TRBJ2-2; possible D gene TRBD2, 8 bases. Trimming removed 2 bases at V and 5 bases at J, with 12 bases between. The CDR3 consists of 15 residues. Per germline, CDR1 MNHEY and CDR2 SVGAGI. In DNA, the CDR3 is TGTGCCAGCAGTTACATAGCGGGACAGACCGGGGAGCTGTTTTTT. This sequence encodes CASSYIAGQTGELFF.

This clonotype appeared once. A much larger clone is a single base away; this may be a read error. The V call is TRBV6-5, the J call TRBJ2-7; D possibly uses TRBD1 or TRBD2 (6 bases each). Germline assignment: CDR1 MNHEY and CDR2 SVGAGI. This CDR3 region has 14 residues. The V and J ends lost 5 bases and 6 bases respectively, with 17 bases between them. CDR3 nucleotide sequence: TGTGCCAGCAGTCTCAGGGGACTCGGTTTCGAGCAGTACTTC. Protein: CASSLRGLGFEQYF.